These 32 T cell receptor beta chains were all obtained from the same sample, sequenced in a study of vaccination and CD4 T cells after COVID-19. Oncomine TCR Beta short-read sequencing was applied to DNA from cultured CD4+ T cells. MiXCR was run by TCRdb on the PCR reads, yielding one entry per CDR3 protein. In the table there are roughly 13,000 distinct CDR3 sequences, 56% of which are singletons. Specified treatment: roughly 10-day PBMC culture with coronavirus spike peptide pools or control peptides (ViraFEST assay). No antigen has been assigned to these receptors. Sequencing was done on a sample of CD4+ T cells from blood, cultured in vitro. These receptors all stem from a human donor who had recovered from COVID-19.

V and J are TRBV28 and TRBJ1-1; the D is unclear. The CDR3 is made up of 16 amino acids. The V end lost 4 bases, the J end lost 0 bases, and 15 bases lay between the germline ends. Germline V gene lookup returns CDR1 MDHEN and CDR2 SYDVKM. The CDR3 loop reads CASSSASWPMNTEAFF. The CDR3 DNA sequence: TGTGCCAGCAGTTCCGCCTCGTGGCCGATGAACACTGAAGCTTTCTTT.

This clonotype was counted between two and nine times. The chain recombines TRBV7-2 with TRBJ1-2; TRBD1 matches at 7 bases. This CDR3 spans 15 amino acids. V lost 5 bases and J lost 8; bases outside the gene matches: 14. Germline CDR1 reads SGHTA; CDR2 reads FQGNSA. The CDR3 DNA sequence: TGTGCCAGCAGCCCGAGTAGACAGGGAGGGAACGGCTACACCTTC. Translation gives CASSPSRQGGNGYTF.

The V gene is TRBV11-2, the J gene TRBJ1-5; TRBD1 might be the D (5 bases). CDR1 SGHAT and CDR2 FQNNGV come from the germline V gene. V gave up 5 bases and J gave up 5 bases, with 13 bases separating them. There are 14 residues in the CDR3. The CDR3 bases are TGTGCCAGCAGCCCCACAGGAATCCATCAGCCCCAGCATTTT. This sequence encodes CASSPTGIHQPQHF.

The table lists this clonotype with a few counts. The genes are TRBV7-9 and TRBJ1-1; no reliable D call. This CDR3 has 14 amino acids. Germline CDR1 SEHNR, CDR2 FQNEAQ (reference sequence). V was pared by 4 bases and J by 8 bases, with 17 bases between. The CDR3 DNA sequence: TGTGCCAGCAGCTCCACTTGGGGAGAACGGGAAGCTTTCTTT. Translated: CASSSTWGEREAFF. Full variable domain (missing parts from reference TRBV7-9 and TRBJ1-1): DTGVSQNPRHKITKRGQNVTFRCDPISEHNRLYWYRQTLGQGPEFLTYFQNEAQLEKSRLLSDRFSAERPKGSFSTLEIQRTEQGDSAMYLCASSSTWGEREAFFGQGTRLTVV.

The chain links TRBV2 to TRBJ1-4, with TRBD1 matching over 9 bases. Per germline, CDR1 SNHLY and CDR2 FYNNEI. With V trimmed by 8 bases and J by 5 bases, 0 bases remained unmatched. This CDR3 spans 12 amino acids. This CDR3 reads CASGTGNEKLFF. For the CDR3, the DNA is TGTGCCAGCGGGACAGGGAATGAAAAACTGTTTTTT.

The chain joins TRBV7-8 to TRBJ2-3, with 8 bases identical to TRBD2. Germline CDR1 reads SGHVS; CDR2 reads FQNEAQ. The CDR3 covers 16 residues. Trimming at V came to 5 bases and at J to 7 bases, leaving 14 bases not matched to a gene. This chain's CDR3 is CASSPSPGTRVHTQYF. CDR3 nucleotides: TGTGCCAGCAGCCCATCCCCCGGGACTAGAGTTCATACGCAGTATTTT.

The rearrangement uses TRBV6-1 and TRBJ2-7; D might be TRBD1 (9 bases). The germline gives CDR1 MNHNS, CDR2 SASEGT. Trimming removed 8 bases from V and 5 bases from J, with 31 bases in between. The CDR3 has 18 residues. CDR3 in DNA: TGTGCCAGCTCCGGGGGGGACAGGGTCACCCGCACCGTCCACGAGCAGTACTTC. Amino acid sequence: CASSGGDRVTRTVHEQYF.

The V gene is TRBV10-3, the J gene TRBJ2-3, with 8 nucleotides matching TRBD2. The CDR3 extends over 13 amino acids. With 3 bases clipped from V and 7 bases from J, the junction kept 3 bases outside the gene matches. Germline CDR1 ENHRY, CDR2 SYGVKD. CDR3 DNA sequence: TGTGCCATCAGTGAACGGGAGGGGTATACGCAGTATTTT. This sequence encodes CAISEREGYTQYF.

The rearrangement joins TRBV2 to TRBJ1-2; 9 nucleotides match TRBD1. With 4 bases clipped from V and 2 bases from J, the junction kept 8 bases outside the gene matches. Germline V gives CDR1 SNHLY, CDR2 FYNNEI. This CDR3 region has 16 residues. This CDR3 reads CASSGTGVPSNYGYTF. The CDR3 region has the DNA TGTGCCAGCAGTGGGACAGGGGTCCCCTCCAACTATGGCTACACCTTC.

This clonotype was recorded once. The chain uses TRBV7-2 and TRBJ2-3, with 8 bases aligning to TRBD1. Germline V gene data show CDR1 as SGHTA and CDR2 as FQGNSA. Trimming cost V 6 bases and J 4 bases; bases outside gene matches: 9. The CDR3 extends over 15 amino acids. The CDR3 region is CASSRDSRGPDTQYF. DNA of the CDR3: TGTGCCAGCAGTCGGGACTCCAGGGGGCCAGATACGCAGTATTTT.

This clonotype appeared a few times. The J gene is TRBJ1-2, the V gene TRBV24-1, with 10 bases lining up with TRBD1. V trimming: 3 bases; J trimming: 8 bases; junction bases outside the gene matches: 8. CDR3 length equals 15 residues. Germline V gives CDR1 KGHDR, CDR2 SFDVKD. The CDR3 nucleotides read TGTGCCACCAGTGATGACAGGGGGCGCCTTGGCGGCTACACCTTC. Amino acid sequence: CATSDDRGRLGGYTF.

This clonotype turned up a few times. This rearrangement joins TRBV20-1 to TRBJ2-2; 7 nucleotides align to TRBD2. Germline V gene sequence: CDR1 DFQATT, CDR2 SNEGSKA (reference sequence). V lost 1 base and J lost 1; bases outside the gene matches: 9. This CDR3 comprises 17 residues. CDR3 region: CSARVTPGGGNTGELFF. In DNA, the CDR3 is TGCAGTGCTAGAGTTACTCCGGGAGGCGGGAACACCGGGGAGCTGTTTTTT.

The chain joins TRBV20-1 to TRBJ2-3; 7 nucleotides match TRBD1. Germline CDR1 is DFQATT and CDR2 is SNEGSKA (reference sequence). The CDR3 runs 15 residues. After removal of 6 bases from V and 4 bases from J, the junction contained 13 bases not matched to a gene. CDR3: CSAPRDSGLPDTQYF. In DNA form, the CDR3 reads TGCAGTGCCCCTCGGGACAGTGGATTGCCAGATACGCAGTATTTT.

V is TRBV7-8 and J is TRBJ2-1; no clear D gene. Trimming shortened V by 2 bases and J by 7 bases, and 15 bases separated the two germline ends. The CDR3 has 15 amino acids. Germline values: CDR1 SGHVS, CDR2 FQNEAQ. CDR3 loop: CASSLRSSPENEQFF. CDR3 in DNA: TGTGCCAGCAGCTTACGGAGTAGCCCCGAGAATGAGCAGTTCTTC.

The DNA of the CDR3 is TGTGCCAGCGTTCAGGGGACTTGGCGTGGCTACACCTTC. Protein: CASVQGTWRGYTF. The genes are TRBV2 and TRBJ1-2; D might be TRBD1 (6 bases). The CDR3 is made up of 13 amino acids. Looked up from germline, CDR1 is SNHLY and CDR2 is FYNNEI. The V end lost 8 bases, the J end lost 7 bases, and 17 bases lay between the germline ends.

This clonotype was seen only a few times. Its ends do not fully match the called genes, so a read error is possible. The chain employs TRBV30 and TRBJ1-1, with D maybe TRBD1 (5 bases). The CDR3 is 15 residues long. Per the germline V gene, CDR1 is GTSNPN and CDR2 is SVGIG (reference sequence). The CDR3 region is CAWTEGYYTSTEAFF. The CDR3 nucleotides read TGTGCTTGGACGGAGGGGTATTATACGTCCACTGAAGCTTTCTTT. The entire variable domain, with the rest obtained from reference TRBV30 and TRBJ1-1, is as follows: SQTIHQWPATLVQPVGSPLSLECTVEGTSNPNLYWYRQAAGRGLQLLFYSVGIGQISSEVPQNLSASRPQDRQFILSSKKLLLSDSGFYLCAWTEGYYTSTEAFFGQGTRLTVV.

The CDR3 loop is CASSQESTSSPTQYF. The DNA for the CDR3 is TGTGCCAGCAGCCAAGAATCAACTAGTTCTCCTACGCAGTATTTT. The chain couples TRBV4-2 to TRBJ2-3; D may be TRBD2 (5 bases). The CDR3 is 15 residues long. Germline lookup yields CDR1 LGHNA and CDR2 YNFKEQ. V lost 0 bases, J lost 8 bases, and 15 bases lay in between.

CDR3 coding DNA: TGTGCCAGCAGCCCCGCGAGGACAGCGTACTCCTACGAGCAGTACTTC. It codes for CASSPARTAYSYEQYF. V and J are TRBV7-9 and TRBJ2-7, with D maybe TRBD1 (6 bases). The germline V gene encodes CDR1 SEHNR and CDR2 FQNEAQ (reference sequence). This CDR3 region has 16 residues. Trimming shortened V by 5 bases and J by 0 bases, and 17 bases separated the two germline ends.

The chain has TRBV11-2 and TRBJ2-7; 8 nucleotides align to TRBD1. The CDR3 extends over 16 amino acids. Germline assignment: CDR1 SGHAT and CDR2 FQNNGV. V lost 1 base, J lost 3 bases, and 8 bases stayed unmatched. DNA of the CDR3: TGTGCCAGCAGCTTAGGCAATACAGGGGGATACTACGAGCAGTACTTC. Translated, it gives CASSLGNTGGYYEQYF.

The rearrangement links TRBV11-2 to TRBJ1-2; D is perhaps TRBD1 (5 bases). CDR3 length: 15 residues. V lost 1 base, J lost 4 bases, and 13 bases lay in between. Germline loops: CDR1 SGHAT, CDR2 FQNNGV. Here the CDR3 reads CASSLGRGGIYGYTF. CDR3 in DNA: TGTGCCAGCAGCTTAGGGCGGGGGGGTATCTATGGCTACACCTTC.

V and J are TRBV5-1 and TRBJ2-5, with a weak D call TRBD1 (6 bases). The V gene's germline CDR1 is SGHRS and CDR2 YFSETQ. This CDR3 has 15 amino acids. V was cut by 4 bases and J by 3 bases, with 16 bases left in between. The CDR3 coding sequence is TGCGCCAGCAGCAGCAGGGGTGGTGGGGAAGAGACCCAGTACTTC. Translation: CASSSRGGGEETQYF.

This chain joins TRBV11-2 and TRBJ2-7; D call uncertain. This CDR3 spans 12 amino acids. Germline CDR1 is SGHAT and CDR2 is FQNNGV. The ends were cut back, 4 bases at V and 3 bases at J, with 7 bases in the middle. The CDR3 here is CASSSTLYEQYF. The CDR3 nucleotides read TGTGCCAGCAGCTCAACTCTCTACGAGCAGTACTTC.

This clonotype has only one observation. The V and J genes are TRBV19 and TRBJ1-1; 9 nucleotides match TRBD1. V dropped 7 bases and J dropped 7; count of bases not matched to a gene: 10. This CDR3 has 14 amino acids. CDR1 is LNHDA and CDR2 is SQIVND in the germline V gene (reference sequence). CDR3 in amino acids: CASKWGQGEGEAFF. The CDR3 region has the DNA TGTGCCAGTAAATGGGGACAGGGCGAGGGTGAAGCTTTCTTT.

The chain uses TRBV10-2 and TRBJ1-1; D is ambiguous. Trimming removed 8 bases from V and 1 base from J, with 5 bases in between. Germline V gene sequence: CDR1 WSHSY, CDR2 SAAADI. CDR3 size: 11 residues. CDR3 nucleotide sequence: TGCGCCAGCTCTACGAACACTGAAGCTTTCTTT. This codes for CASSTNTEAFF.

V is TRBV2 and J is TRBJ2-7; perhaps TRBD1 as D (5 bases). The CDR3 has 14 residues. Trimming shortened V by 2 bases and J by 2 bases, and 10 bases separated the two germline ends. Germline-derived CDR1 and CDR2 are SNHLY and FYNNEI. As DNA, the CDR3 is TGTGCCAGCAGTGAACAGGGTCTTACCTACGAGCAGTACTTC. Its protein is CASSEQGLTYEQYF.

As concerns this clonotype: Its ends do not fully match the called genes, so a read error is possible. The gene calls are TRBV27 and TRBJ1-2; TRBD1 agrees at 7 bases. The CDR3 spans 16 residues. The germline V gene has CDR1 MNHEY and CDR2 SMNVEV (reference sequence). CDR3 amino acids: CTSSLGTVPYNYGYTF. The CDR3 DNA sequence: TGCACCAGCAGTTTAGGGACAGTCCCTTATAACTATGGCTACACCTTC.

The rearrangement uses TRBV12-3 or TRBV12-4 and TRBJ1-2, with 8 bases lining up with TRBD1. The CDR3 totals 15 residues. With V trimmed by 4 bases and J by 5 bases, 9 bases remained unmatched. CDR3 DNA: TGTGCCAGCAGTTCCCAAACAGGGGGTTTATATGGCTACACCTTC. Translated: CASSSQTGGLYGYTF.

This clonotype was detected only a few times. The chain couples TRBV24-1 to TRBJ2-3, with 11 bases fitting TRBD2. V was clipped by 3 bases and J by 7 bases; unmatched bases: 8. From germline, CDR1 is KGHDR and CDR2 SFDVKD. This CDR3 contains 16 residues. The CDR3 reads CATSDPIAGGPNTQYF. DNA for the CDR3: TGTGCCACCAGTGATCCAATAGCGGGAGGGCCTAATACGCAGTATTTT.

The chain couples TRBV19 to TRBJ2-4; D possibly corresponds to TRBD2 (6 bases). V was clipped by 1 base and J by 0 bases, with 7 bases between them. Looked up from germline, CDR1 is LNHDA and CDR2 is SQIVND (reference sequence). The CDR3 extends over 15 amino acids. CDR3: CASSIGGTAKNIQYF. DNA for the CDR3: TGTGCCAGTAGTATAGGCGGGACAGCCAAAAACATTCAGTACTTC.

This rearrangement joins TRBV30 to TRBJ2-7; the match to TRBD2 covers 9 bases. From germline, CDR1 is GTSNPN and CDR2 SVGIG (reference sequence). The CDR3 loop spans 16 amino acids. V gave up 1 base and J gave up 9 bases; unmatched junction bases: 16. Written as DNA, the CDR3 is TGTGCCTGGAGTGCTAGCGGGGTTCTTCTGTATTGGGCGCAGTACTTC. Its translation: CAWSASGVLLYWAQYF. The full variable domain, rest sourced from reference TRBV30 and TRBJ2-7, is SQTIHQWPATLVQPVGSPLSLECTVEGTSNPNLYWYRQAAGRGLQLLFYSVGIGQISSEVPQNLSASRPQDRQFILSSKKLLLSDSGFYLCAWSASGVLLYWAQYFGPGTRLTVT.

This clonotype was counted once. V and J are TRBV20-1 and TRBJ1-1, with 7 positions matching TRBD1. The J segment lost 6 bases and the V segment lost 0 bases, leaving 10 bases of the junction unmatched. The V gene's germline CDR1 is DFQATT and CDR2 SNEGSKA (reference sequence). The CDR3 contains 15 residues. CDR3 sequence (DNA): TGCAGTGCTAGAGATCAGCTAGGGGGCGACCCTGAAGCTTTCTTT. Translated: CSARDQLGGDPEAFF.

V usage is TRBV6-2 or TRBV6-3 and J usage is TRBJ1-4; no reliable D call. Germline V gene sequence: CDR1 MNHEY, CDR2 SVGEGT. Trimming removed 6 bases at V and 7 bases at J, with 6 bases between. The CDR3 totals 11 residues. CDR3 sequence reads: CASRTIEKLFF. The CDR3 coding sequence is TGTGCCAGCAGGACCATTGAAAAACTGTTTTTT.